Sequencing of this TCR beta chain was carried out in a study of T cells expressing NK-cell markers. Turning to the study itself: The study drew TCR beta repertoires from sorted CD3+CD56+NKG2C+, CD3+CD56+NKG2C- and CD3+CD56-NKG2C+ T cells.

Study-wide findings and caveats: No clear determination of HCMV specificity was made for expanded NKG2C+ T cell clones.

In the case of this clonotype: Its cognate antigen is unknown.

TCRdb re-called the 5' RACE reads, yielding one record per CDR3 amino acid sequence without DNA. The table lists about 440,000 distinct CDR3 sequences. This TCR derives from a woman aged 18-70 years in good health. Sequencing input: blood T cells: a sorted CD56 or NKG2C T cell subset, CD4+ or CD8+ T cells, or bulk PBMC T cells (not recorded which).

CDR3: CRGTGGTEAFF. The V gene is TRBV20-1, the J gene TRBJ1-1; the D call from TCRdb, TRBD1, cannot be confirmed without DNA. The CDR3 is made up of 11 amino acids. The germline V gene encodes CDR1 DFQATT and CDR2 SNEGSKA (reference sequence).